The TCR beta chain described here comes from a study of human T cells and chemical hapten exposure. Study-wide results and limits: Relative to control repertoires, expanded TCRs gave rise to significantly more large CDR3 similarity clusters.

This clonotype showed up just a few times. Its antigen is undetermined. TCRdb analysed the RACE reads with MiXCR anew, one entry per CDR3 protein. This table has approximately 34,000 distinct CDR3 sequences, roughly 6.4% appearing once. Time point denoted: patch test 1, 2 weeks after DPC sensitization. As to treatment: therapeutic diphenylcyclopropenone sensitization with weekly scalp DPC. The template was total RNA from unfractionated whole blood. The CDR3 contains 12 residues. V was pared by 6 bases and J by 10 bases, with 15 bases between. Germline-derived CDR1 and CDR2 are ENHRY and SYGVKD. The J gene is TRBJ2-5, the V gene TRBV10-3; D perhaps matches TRBD1 (6 bases). The sample in question was whole blood, obtained in connection with sensitization to the hapten diphenylcyclopropenone (DPC). This sequence was found in a woman under 40 with alopecia areata. Some clones in this sample may be carry-over from other donors' samples. CDR3 bases: TGTGCCATCAGCCCCAGGGGTGACGACCAGTACTTC. This encodes CAISPRGDDQYF.